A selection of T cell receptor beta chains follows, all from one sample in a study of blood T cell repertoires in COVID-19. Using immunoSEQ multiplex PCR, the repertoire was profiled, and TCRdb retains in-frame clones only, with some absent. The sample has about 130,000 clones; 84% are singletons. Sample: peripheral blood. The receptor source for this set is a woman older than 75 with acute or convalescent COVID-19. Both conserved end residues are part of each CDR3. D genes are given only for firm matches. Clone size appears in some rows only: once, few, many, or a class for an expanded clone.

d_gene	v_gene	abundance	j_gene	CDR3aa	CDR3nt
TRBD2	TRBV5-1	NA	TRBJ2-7	CASSLPSGGSYEQYF	TGCGCCAGCAGCTTACCTAGCGGGGGGTCCTACGAGCAGTACTTC
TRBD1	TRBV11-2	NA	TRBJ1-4	CASSLESGQGYGEKLFF	TGTGCCAGCAGCTTAGAATCGGGACAGGGGTATGGTGAAAAACTGTTTTTT
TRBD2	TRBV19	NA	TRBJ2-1	CASGLAGAYNEQFF	TGTGCCAGTGGACTAGCGGGGGCCTACAATGAGCAGTTCTTC
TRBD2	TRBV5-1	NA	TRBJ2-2	CASSPGTSGRTGELFF	TGCGCCAGCAGCCCTGGGACTAGCGGGAGGACCGGGGAGCTGTTTTTT
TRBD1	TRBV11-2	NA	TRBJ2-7	CASSPVQGRRVYEQYF	TGTGCCAGCAGCCCCGTACAGGGGCGCCGAGTCTACGAGCAGTACTTC
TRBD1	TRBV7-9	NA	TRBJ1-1	CASSSGGVGNTEAFF	TGTGCCAGCAGCTCAGGGGGCGTAGGGAACACTGAAGCTTTCTTT
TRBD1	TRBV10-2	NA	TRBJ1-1	CASGSGTGAEAFF	TGCGCCAGCGGGTCCGGGACAGGCGCTGAAGCTTTCTTT
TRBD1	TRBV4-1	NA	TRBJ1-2	CASSQGPRQGYGYTF	TGCGCCAGCAGCCAGGGTCCCCGACAGGGCTATGGCTACACCTTC
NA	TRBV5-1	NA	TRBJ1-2	CASSLELYQGFYGYTF	TGCGCCAGCAGCTTAGAACTCTACCAGGGATTCTATGGCTACACCTTC
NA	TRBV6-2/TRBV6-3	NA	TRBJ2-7	CASSYGFQGPFYEQYF	TGTGCCAGCAGTTACGGTTTCCAGGGGCCTTTCTACGAGCAGTACTTC
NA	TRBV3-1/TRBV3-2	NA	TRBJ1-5	CASSKKGLSGNQPQHF	TGTGCCAGCAGCAAGAAAGGACTATCTGGCAATCAGCCCCAGCATTTT
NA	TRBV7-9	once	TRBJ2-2	CASSKRGYRVGSNTGELFF	TGTGCCAGCAGTAAAAGGGGGTACAGGGTTGGCTCGAACACCGGGGAGCTGTTTTTT
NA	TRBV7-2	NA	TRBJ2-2	CASSYNRATGELFF	TGTGCCAGCAGCTATAACAGGGCCACCGGGGAGCTGTTTTTT
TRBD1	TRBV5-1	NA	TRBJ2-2	CASSISTGGEGGELFF	TGCGCCAGCAGCATATCGACAGGGGGCGAGGGCGGGGAGCTGTTTTTT
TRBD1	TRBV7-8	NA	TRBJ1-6	CASSLGLRQGISSPLHF	TGTGCCAGCAGCTTAGGGTTACGACAGGGTATCAGTTCACCCCTCCACTTT
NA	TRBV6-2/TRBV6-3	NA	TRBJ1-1	CASSYPQVNTEAFF	TGTGCCAGCAGTTACCCGCAGGTGAACACTGAAGCTTTCTTT
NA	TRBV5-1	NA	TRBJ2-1	CASSHSRGDEQFF	TGCGCCAGCAGCCATAGTCGCGGCGATGAGCAGTTCTTC
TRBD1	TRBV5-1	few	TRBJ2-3	CASSRTGQGAGDTQYF	TGCGCCAGCAGCAGGACGGGACAGGGGGCGGGAGATACGCAGTATTTT
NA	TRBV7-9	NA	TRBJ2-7	CASSPLGYEQYF	TGTGCCAGCAGCCCCCTAGGATACGAGCAGTACTTC
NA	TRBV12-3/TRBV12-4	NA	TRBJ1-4	CASSPRRGEKLFF	TGTGCCAGCAGTCCTAGGCGGGGTGAAAAACTGTTTTTT
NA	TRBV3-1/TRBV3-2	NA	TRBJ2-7	CASSHLGGTVGSYEQYF	TGTGCCAGCAGCCACCTCGGAGGGACAGTGGGGTCCTACGAGCAGTACTTC
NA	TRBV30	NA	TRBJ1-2	CAWSSDINYGYTF	TGTGCCTGGAGTTCGGACATTAACTATGGCTACACCTTC
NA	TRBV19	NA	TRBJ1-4	CACGGTRSGEKLFF	TGTGCCTGCGGGGGCACTAGGTCGGGTGAAAAACTGTTTTTT
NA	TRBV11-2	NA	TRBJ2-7	CASSPSRGASTEQYF	TGTGCCAGCAGCCCATCCAGGGGTGCATCCACCGAGCAGTACTTC
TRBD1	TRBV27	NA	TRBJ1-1	CASSGQGQTTEAFF	TGTGCCAGCAGTGGGCAGGGACAGACCACTGAAGCTTTCTTT
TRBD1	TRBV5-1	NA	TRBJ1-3	CASSLLGQASSGNTIYF	TGCGCCAGCAGCTTACTAGGACAGGCTAGCTCTGGAAACACCATATATTTT
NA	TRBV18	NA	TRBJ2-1	CASSPGGTASNEQFF	TGTGCCAGCTCACCAGGAGGGACCGCAAGCAATGAGCAGTTCTTC
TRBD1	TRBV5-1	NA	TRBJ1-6	CASSLVGTGGDSPLHF	TGCGCCAGCAGCTTGGTCGGGACAGGGGGCGATTCACCCCTCCACTTT
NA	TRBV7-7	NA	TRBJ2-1	CASSLELGGAYNEQFF	TGTGCTAGCAGCTTAGAGCTAGGGGGGGCCTACAATGAGCAGTTCTTC
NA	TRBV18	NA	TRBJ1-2	CASSPLGSDSDYGYTF	TGTGCCAGCTCACCACTCGGCAGCGACAGCGACTATGGCTACACCTTC
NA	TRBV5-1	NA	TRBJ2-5	CASSLLEEETQYF	TGCGCCAGCAGCTTGCTAGAAGAAGAGACCCAGTACTTC
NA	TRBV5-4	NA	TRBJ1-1	CASSFSSGNTEAFF	TGTGCCAGCAGCTTCAGTTCAGGCAACACTGAAGCTTTCTTT
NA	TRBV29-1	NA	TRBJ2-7	CSVVTLAYEQYF	TGCAGCGTTGTGACCCTAGCCTACGAGCAGTACTTC
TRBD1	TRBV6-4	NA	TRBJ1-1	CASSPLPGGLQVRDTEAFF	TGTGCCAGCAGCCCATTACCAGGGGGGCTACAGGTTCGGGACACTGAAGCTTTCTTT
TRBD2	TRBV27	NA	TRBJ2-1	CASIGVAGGPNYNEQFF	TGTGCCAGCATTGGGGTAGCGGGAGGGCCGAACTACAATGAGCAGTTCTTC
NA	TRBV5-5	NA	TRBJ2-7	CASSSGVWLGQYF	TGTGCCAGCAGCTCGGGAGTTTGGTTGGGGCAGTACTTC
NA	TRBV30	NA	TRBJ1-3	CAWSVLSNTIYF	TGTGCCTGGAGTGTACTGTCCAACACCATATATTTT
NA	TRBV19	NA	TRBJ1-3	CASSTGVRHRGNTIYF	TGTGCCAGTAGTACCGGGGTTCGACATCGTGGAAACACCATATATTTT
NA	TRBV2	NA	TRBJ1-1	CASSVGGVEAFF	TGTGCCAGCAGTGTGGGGGGTGTAGAAGCTTTCTTT
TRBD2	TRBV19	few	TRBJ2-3	CASSTLGLAGVASTDTQYF	TGTGCCAGTAGTACTCTTGGGCTAGCGGGAGTTGCAAGCACAGATACGCAGTATTTT
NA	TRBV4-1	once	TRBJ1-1	CASSQVQTRNTEAFF	TGCGCCAGCAGCCAAGTACAGACGCGGAACACTGAAGCTTTCTTT
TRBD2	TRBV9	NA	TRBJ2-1	CASSVGGKLAGSGNEQFF	TGTGCCAGCAGCGTAGGGGGCAAGCTAGCGGGGTCCGGCAATGAGCAGTTCTTC
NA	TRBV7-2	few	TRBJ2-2	CASSPRLNTGELFF	TGTGCCAGCAGCCCAAGACTGAACACCGGGGAGCTGTTTTTT
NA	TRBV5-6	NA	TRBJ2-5	CASSFGGLGETQYF	TGTGCCAGCAGCTTCGGGGGGCTTGGAGAGACCCAGTACTTC
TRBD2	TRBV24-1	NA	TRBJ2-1	CATSVGLAGWLHNEQFF	TGTGCCACCAGTGTAGGACTAGCGGGTTGGCTCCACAATGAGCAGTTCTTC
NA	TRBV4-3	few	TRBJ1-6	CASSQDQEGGGVLRPLHF	TGCGCCAGCAGCCAAGATCAGGAGGGAGGGGGGGTTCTAAGGCCCCTCCACTTT
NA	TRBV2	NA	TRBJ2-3	CASKADYSTDTQYF	TGTGCCAGCAAGGCGGACTACTCCACAGATACGCAGTATTTT
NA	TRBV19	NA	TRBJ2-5	CASSLAGRETQYF	TGTGCCAGTAGTCTGGCGGGCCGGGAGACCCAGTACTTC
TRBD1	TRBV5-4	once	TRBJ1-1	CASSLDFPRGSEAFF	TGTGCCAGCAGCTTGGACTTTCCCAGGGGGTCTGAAGCTTTCTTT
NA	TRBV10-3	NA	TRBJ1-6	CAISEREGSYSPLHF	TGTGCCATCAGTGAGAGGGAGGGTTCGTATTCACCCCTCCACTTT
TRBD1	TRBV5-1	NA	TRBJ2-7	CASSLHRGLEQYF	TGCGCCAGCAGCTTACACAGGGGCCTCGAGCAGTACTTC
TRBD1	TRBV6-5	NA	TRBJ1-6	CASSSTGSSYNSPLHF	TGTGCCAGCAGTTCGACAGGGAGCTCCTATAATTCACCCCTCCACTTT
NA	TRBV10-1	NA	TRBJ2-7	CASSPNLGAPSEQYF	TGCGCCAGCAGCCCAAACTTGGGGGCGCCTAGCGAGCAGTACTTC
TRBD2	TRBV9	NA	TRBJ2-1	CASSLQASGSLGEQFF	TGTGCCAGCAGCCTCCAGGCTAGCGGGAGTTTGGGTGAGCAGTTCTTC